The 10 T cell receptor beta chains in this list originate from one sample, sequenced in a study of T cell repertoires in ileal Crohn's disease. Time point in this sample: neoterminal ileum biopsy at postoperative endoscopy, about 6 months after surgery. The repertoire was sequenced with immunoSEQ multiplex PCR; TCRdb's copy has only in-frame clones and lacks some. The sample lists over 10,000 clones; 80% to 90% were seen once. The specimen sequenced was ileal tissue. The receptors here all came from an adult with Crohn's disease.

Only one count was recorded for this clone. The rearrangement joins TRBV4-1 to TRBJ2-1; D may be TRBD2 (6 bases). Germline CDR1 reads MGHRA; CDR2 reads YSYEKL. The V end lost 1 base, the J end lost 3 bases, and 10 bases lay between the germline ends. The CDR3 contains 15 residues. The CDR3 DNA reads as TGCGCCAGCAGCCAAGTGGCGGGGAACTACAATGAGCAGTTCTTC. Residues: CASSQVAGNYNEQFF.

The chain combines TRBV11-2 with TRBJ2-5; 9 nucleotides line up with TRBD2. Unmatched junction bases numbered 8, after V lost 2 bases and J lost 4 bases. CDR3 length: 16 residues. Germline-derived CDR1 and CDR2 are SGHAT and FQNNGV. As DNA, the CDR3 is TGTGCCAGCAGCTTATCCTCTGCGGGGGGGCCAGAGACCCAGTACTTC. This sequence encodes CASSLSSAGGPETQYF. Variable domain in full (rest from reference TRBV11-2 and TRBJ2-5): EAGVAQSPRYKIIEKRQSVAFWCNPISGHATLYWYQQILGQGPKLLIQFQNNGVVDDSQLPKDRFSAERLKGVDSTLKIQPAKLEDSAVYLCASSLSSAGGPETQYFGPGTRLLVL.

This clone occurred once. The genes are TRBV5-4 and TRBJ1-2, with D maybe TRBD1 (6 bases). The CDR3 totals 15 residues. V lost 0 bases, J lost 7 bases, and 16 bases lay in between. Per the germline V gene, CDR1 is SGHNT and CDR2 is YYREEE (reference sequence). CDR3 nucleotide sequence: TGTGCCAGCAGCTTGGATCGGGGGGCGCGAGGTGGCTACACCTTC. Its translation: CASSLDRGARGGYTF.

The V call is TRBV10-1, the J call TRBJ2-3, with D possibly being TRBD1 (5 bases). Trimming left V 3 bases short and J 0 bases short, with 10 bases between. CDR1 and CDR2 from the germline V gene are WNHNN and SYGVQD (reference sequence). The CDR3 consists of 15 residues. The CDR3 nucleotides read TGCGCCAGCAGTGACTCTGGACACAGCACAGATACGCAGTATTTT. Residues: CASSDSGHSTDTQYF.

This clone showed up just once. The V gene is TRBV11-2, the J gene TRBJ2-1, with 7 bases aligning to TRBD2. V was clipped by 1 base and J by 8 bases; unmatched bases: 5. CDR3 size: 14 residues. Germline V gene sequence: CDR1 SGHAT, CDR2 FQNNGV. CDR3 sequence reads: CASSLGSGFDEQFF. CDR3 DNA sequence: TGTGCCAGCAGCTTAGGTAGCGGGTTCGATGAGCAGTTCTTC.

This clone has only one observation. The V call is TRBV19, the J call TRBJ2-2, with 13 bases lining up with TRBD2. This CDR3 contains 15 residues. Trimming at V came to 6 bases and at J to 10 bases, leaving 8 bases not matched to a gene. Germline V gene lookup returns CDR1 LNHDA and CDR2 SQIVND (reference sequence). The CDR3 is CASSLGLAGSEELFF. CDR3 DNA: TGTGCCAGTAGCCTGGGACTAGCGGGGTCCGAGGAGCTGTTTTTT.

There are a few counts of this clone. The chain employs TRBV29-1 and TRBJ1-1, with D possibly being TRBD1 (6 bases). Germline-derived CDR1 and CDR2 are SQVTM and ANQGSEA. This CDR3 comprises 13 residues. V lost 3 bases and J lost 4, with 12 bases in between. The CDR3 is CSVDEGGVTEAFF. In DNA form, the CDR3 reads TGCAGCGTTGATGAAGGGGGAGTCACTGAAGCTTTCTTT.

This sequence joins TRBV18 and TRBJ2-2, with a tentative D call TRBD2 (6 bases). The CDR3 totals 17 residues. With 0 bases removed from V and 4 bases from J, the gap between germline ends came to 15 bases. Germline V gene data show CDR1 as KGHSH and CDR2 as LQKENI. The CDR3 DNA sequence: TGTGCCAGCTCACCACCGTATTCCGGGACTCCCACCGGGGAGCTGTTTTTT. Protein product: CASSPPYSGTPTGELFF.

This chain uses TRBV7-2 with TRBJ2-7; no clear D. Deletions cut 4 bases from V and 5 bases from J, with 6 bases between. The CDR3 spans 11 residues. CDR1 and CDR2 (germline): SGHTA, FQGNSA. The CDR3 bases are TGTGCCAGCAGCTACTATAACGAGCAGTACTTC. Translation: CASSYYNEQYF.

CDR3 DNA: TGCGCCAGCAGCACAGCACCCTCCAACTATGGCTACACCTTC. Translated: CASSTAPSNYGYTF. The rearrangement uses TRBV5-1 and TRBJ1-2; D unresolved. The CDR3 is 14 amino acids. Germline loops: CDR1 SGHRS, CDR2 YFSETQ. Trimming cost V 4 bases and J 2 bases, with 12 bases left between them. The full variable domain, in which reference TRBV5-1 and TRBJ1-2 provide the parts outside the CDR3, is KAGVTQTPRYLIKTRGQQVTLSCSPISGHRSVSWYQQTPGQGLQFLFEYFSETQRNKGNFPGRFSGRQFSNSRSEMNVSTLELGDSALYLCASSTAPSNYGYTFGSGTRLTVV.